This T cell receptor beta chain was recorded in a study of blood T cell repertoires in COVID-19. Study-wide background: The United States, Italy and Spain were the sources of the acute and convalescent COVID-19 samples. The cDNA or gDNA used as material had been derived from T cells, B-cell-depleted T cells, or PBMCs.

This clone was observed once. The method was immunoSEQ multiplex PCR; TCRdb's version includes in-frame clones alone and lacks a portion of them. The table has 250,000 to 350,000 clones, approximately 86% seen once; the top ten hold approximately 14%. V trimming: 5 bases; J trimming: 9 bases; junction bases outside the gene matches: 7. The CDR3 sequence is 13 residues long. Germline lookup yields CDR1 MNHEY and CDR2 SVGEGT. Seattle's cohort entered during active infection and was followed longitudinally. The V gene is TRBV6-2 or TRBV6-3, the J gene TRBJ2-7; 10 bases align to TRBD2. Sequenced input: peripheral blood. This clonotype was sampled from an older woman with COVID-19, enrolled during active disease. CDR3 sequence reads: CASSKAGGPRQYF. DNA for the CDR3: TGTGCCAGCAGTAAAGCGGGGGGGCCGCGGCAGTACTTC.